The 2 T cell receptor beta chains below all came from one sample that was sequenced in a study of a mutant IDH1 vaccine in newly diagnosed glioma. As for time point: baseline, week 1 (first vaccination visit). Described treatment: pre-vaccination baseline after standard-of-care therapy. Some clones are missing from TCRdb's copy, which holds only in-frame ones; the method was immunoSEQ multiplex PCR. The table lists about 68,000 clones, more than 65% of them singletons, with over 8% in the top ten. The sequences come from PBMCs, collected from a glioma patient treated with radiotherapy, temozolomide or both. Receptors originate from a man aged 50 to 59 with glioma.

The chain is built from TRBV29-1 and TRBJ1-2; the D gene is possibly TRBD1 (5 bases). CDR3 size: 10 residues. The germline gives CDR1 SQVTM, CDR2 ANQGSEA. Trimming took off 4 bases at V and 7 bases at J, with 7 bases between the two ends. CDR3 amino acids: CSVGGGGYTF. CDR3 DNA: TGCAGCGTTGGCGGGGGTGGCTACACCTTC.

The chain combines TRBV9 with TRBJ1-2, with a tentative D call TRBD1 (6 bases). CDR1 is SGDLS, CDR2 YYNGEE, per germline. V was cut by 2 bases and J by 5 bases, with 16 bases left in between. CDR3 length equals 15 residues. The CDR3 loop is CASSVSTGRGYGYTF. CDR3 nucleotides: TGTGCCAGCAGCGTCAGTACAGGGAGGGGTTATGGCTACACCTTC.